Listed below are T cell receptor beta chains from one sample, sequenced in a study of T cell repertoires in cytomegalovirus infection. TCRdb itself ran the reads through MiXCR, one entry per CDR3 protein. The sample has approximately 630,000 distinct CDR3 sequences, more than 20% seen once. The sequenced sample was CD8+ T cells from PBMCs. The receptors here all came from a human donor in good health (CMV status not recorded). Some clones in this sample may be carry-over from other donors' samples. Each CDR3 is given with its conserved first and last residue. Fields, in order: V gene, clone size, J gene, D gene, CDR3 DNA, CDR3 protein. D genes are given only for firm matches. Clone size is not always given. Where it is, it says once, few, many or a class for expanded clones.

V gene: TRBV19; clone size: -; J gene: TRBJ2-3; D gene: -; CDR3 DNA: TGTGCCAGTAGTATCGGGACCATGAGGAGCACAGATACGCAGTATTTT; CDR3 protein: CASSIGTMRSTDTQYF
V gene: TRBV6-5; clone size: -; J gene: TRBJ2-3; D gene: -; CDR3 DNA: TGTGCCAGCAGTTATTCCCTGGCGCCTAGCACAGATACGCAGTATTTT; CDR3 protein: CASSYSLAPSTDTQYF
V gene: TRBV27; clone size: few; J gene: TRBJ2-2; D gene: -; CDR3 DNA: TGTGCCAGCAGTAACCTGATTAGCGGGGAGCTGTTTTTT; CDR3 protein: CASSNLISGELFF
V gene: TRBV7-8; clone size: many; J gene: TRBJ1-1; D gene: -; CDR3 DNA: TGTGCCAGCAGCCCCCGGGACACACTGAACACTGAAGCTTTCTTT; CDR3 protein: CASSPRDTLNTEAFF
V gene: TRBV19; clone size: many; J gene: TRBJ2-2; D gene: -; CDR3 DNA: TGTGCCAGTAGCCACGGCCTAGAGAACACCGGGGAGCTGTTTTTT; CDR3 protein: CASSHGLENTGELFF
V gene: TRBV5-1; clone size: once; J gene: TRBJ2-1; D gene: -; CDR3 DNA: TGCGCCAGCAGCTTGGTTGGGGGGAATTACAATGAGCAGTTCTTC; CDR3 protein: CASSLVGGNYNEQFF
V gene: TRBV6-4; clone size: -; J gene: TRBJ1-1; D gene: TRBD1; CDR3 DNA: TGTGCCAGCAGTGTTAGACAGGGGAGGTACACTGAAGCTTTCTTT; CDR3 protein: CASSVRQGRYTEAFF
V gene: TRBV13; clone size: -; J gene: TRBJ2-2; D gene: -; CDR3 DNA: TGTGCCAGCAGCCCCCAGAGGAGAACCGGGGAGCTGTTTTTT; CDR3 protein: CASSPQRRTGELFF
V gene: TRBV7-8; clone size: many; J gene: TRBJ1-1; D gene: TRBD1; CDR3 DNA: TGTGCCAGCAGGGACAGGGGGCTGAACACTGAAGCTTTCTTT; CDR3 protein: CASRDRGLNTEAFF
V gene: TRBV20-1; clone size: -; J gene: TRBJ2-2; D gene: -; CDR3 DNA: TGCAGTGTCGATCCCGGACTATCTAATTCGGGGCTGACCGGGGAGCTGTTTTTT; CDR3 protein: CSVDPGLSNSGLTGELFF
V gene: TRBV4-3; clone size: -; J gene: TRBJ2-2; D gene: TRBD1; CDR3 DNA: TGCGCCAGCAGCCCGGGGACAGGCGCTTCGGGGATCGGGGAGCTGTTTTTT; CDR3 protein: CASSPGTGASGIGELFF
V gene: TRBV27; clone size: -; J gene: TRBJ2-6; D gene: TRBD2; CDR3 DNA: TGTGCCAGCAGACAGCGGGGGGCATCAACTGGGGCCAACGTCCTGACTTTC; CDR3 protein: CASRQRGASTGANVLTF
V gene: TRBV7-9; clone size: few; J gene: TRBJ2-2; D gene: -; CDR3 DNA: TGTGCCAGCAGCCAGCCCCCGGGCGCGGGCACCGGGGAGCTGTTTTTT; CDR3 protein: CASSQPPGAGTGELFF
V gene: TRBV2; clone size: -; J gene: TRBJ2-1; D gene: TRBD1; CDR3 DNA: TGTGCCAGCTCCGAAGGGACAGGTGTGGACAATGAGCAGTTCTTC; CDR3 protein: CASSEGTGVDNEQFF
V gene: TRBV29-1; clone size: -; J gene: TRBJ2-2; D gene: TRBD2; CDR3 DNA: TGCAGCGTTGAAGCCACGTGGGAGGGGCACACCGGGGAGCTGTTTTTT; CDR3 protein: CSVEATWEGHTGELFF
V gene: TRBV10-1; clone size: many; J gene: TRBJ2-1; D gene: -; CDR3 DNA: TGCGCCAGCAGTGAGTCCCAGGGCCCCCGGGATGAGCAGTTCTTC; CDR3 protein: CASSESQGPRDEQFF
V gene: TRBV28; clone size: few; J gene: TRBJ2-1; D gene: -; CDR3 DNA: TGTGCCAGCAGTTATTATAGGACTAACAATGAGCAGTTCTTC; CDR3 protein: CASSYYRTNNEQFF
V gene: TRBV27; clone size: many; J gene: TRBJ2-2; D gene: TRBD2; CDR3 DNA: TGTGCCAGCAGTTTGGTAGCGGGGGGTAACACCGGGGAGCTGTTTTTT; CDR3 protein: CASSLVAGGNTGELFF
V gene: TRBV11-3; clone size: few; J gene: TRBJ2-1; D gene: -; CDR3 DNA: TGTGCCAGCAGCTCGTACAGGGTGGCATACAATGAGCAGTTCTTC; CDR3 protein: CASSSYRVAYNEQFF
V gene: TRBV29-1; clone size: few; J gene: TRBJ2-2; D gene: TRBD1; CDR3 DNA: TGCAGCGTTGAGAGTATAGGGGGACAGTCGAACACCGGGGAGCTGTTTTTT; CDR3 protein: CSVESIGGQSNTGELFF
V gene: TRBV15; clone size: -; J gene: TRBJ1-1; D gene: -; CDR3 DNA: TGTGCCACCAGCAGAGCGGGCACTGAAGCTTTCTTT; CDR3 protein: CATSRAGTEAFF
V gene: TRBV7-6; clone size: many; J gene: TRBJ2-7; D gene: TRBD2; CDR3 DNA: TGTGCCAGCAGGTCACTAGCGGGGGAAGCCTACGAGCAGTACTTC; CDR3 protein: CASRSLAGEAYEQYF
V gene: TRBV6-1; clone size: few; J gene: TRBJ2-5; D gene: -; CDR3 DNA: TGTGCCAGCAGAGGTATGAGAAAAGAGACCCAGTACTTC; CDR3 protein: CASRGMRKETQYF
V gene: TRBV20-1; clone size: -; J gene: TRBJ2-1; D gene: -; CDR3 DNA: TGCAGTGCTAGAGCGCTGGACTCTTTCCGTCCCTACAATGAGCAGTTCTTC; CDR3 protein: CSARALDSFRPYNEQFF
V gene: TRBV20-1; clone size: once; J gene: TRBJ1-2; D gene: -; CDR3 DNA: TGCAGTGCTAGAGATCCTAACCCCGCGAACGGGGCGATCTATGGCTACACCTTC; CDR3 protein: CSARDPNPANGAIYGYTF
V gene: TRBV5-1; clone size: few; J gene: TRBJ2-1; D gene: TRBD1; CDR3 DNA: TGCGCCAGCAGCTACGAGCCGGGACAGCTCAATGAGCAGTTCTTC; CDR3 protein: CASSYEPGQLNEQFF
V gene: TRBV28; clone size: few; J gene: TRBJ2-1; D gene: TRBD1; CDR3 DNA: TGTGCCACCCTCGGGACAGGGCTAAATGAGCAGTTCTTC; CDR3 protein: CATLGTGLNEQFF
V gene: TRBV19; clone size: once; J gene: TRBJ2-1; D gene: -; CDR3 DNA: TGTGCCAGTGGATGGGGCAATGAGCAGTTCTTC; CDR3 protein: CASGWGNEQFF